This T cell receptor (beta chain) was obtained from a study of blood T cell repertoires in COVID-19. The V end lost 0 bases, the J end lost 5 bases, and 9 bases lay between the germline ends. This CDR3 is 13 amino acids long. The germline V gene encodes CDR1 SGHDT and CDR2 YYEEEE. Generated by immunoSEQ multiplex PCR, the TCRdb table keeps only in-frame clones and is missing some. The sample holds 350,000 to 450,000 clones, roughly nine tenths seen once. Those designated as exposed participants met a COVID-19 case within 2 weeks before study entry. The specimen was PBMCs or T cells enriched from blood (not recorded which). The rearrangement joins TRBV5-6 to TRBJ2-7, with a tentative D call TRBD2 (6 bases). This sequence originates from a woman in her thirties or forties who had been exposed to COVID-19. CDR3 bases: TGTGCCAGCAGCTTGGCCAGGAGGGACGAGCAGTACTTC. This encodes CASSLARRDEQYF.